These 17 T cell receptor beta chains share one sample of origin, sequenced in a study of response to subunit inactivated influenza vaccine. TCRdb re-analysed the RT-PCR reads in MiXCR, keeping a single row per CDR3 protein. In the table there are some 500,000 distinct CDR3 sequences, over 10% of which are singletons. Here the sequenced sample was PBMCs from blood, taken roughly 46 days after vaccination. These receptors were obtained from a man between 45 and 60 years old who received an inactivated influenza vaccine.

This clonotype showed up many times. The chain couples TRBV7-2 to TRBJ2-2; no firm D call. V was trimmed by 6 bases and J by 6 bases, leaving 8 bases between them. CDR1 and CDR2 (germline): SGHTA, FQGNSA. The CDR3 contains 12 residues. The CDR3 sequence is CASSTPPGELFF. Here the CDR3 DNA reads TGTGCCAGCAGTACTCCTCCCGGGGAGCTGTTTTTT. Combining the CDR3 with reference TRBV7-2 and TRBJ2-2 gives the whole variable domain GAGVSQSPSNKVTEKGKDVELRCDPISGHTALYWYRQSLGQGLEFLIYFQGNSAPDKSGLPSDRFSAERTGGSVSTLTIQRTQQEDSAVYLCASSTPPGELFFGEGSRLTVL.

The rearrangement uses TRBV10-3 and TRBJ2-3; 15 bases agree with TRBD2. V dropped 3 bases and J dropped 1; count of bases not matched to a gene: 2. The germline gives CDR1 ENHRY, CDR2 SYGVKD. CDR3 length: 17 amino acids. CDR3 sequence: CAISDWTSGRGTDTQYF. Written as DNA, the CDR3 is TGTGCCATCAGTGACTGGACTAGCGGGAGGGGCACAGATACGCAGTATTTT.

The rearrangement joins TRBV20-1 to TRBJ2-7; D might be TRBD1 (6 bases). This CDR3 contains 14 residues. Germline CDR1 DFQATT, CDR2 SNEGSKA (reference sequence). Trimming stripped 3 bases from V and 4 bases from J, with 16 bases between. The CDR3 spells CSASGQPIGYEQYF. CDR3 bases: TGCAGTGCTAGTGGACAGCCCATTGGGTACGAGCAGTACTTC.

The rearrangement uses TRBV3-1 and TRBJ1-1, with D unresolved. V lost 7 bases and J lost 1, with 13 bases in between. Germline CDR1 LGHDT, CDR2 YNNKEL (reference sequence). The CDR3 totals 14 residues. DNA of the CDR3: TGTGCCAGCACCTCTTTAGGGTCGAACACTGAAGCTTTCTTT. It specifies CASTSLGSNTEAFF. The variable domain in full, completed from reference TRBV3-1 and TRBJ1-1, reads DTAVSQTPKYLVTQMGNDKSIKCEQNLGHDTMYWYKQDSKKFLKIMFSYNNKELIINETVPNRFSPKSPDKAHLNLHINSLELGDSAVYFCASTSLGSNTEAFFGQGTRLTVV.

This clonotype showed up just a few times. The CDR3 loop reads CAWSHDLSSYNEQFF. CDR3 nucleotides: TGTGCCTGGAGTCACGACTTGAGCTCCTACAATGAGCAGTTCTTC. V usage is TRBV30 and J usage is TRBJ2-1; D gene uncertain. The CDR3 runs 15 residues. Germline V gene data show CDR1 as GTSNPN and CDR2 as SVGIG (reference sequence). Trimming cost V 2 bases and J 0 bases, with 11 bases left between them.

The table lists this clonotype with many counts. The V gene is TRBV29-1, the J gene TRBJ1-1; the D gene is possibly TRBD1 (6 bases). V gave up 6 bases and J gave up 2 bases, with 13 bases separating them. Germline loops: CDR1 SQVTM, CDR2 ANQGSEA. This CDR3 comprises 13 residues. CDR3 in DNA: TGCAGCGTGGTTGGACAGTTCAACACTGAAGCTTTCTTT. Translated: CSVVGQFNTEAFF.

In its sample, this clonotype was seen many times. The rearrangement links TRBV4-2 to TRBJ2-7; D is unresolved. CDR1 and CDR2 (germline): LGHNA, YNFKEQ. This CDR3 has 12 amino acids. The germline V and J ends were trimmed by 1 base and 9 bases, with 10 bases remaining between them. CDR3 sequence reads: CASSQVGARQYF. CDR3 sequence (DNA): TGTGCCAGCAGCCAAGTAGGCGCGCGGCAGTACTTC.

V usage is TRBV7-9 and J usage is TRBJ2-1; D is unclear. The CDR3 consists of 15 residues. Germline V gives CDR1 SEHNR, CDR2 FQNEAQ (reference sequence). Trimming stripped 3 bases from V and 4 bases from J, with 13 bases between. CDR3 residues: CASSLGTLIYNEQFF. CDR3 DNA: TGTGCCAGCAGCTTGGGCACCCTCATTTACAATGAGCAGTTCTTC.

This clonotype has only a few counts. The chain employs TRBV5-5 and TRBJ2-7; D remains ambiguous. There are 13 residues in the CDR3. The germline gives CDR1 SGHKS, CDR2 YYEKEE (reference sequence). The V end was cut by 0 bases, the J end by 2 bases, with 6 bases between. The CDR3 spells CASSLDFAYEQYF. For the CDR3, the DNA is TGTGCCAGCAGCTTGGATTTTGCCTACGAGCAGTACTTC.

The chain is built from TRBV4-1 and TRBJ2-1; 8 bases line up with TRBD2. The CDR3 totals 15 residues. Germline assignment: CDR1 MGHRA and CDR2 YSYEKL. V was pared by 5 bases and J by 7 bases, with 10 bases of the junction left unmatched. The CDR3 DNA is TGCGCCAGCAGCTCGTTAGCGGGAAACGGGAATGAGCAGTTCTTC. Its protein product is CASSSLAGNGNEQFF.

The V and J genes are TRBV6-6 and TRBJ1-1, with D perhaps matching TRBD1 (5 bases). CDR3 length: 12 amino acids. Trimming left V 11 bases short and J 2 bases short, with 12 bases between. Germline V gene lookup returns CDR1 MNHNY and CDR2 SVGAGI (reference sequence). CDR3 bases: TGTGCCCTAAAGACAGAAAACACTGAAGCTTTCTTT. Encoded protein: CALKTENTEAFF.

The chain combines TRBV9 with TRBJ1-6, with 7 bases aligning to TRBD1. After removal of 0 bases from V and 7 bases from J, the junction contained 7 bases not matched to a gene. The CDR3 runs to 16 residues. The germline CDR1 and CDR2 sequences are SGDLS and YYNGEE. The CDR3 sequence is CASSVDGQAVNSPLHF. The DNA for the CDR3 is TGTGCCAGCAGCGTAGATGGACAGGCGGTAAATTCACCCCTCCACTTT.

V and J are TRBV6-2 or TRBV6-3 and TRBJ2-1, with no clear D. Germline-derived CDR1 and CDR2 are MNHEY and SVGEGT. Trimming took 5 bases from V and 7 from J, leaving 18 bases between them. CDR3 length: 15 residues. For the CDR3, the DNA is TGTGCCAGCAGTCGTTTCCTAAGCGCGGCTAATGAGCAGTTCTTC. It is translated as CASSRFLSAANEQFF.

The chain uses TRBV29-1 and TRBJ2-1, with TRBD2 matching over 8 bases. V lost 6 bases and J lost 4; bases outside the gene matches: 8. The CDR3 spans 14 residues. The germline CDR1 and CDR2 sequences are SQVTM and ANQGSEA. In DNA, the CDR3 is TGCAGCGTCCTAGCGGGCGCCTCTTACAATGAGCAGTTCTTC. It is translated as CSVLAGASYNEQFF.

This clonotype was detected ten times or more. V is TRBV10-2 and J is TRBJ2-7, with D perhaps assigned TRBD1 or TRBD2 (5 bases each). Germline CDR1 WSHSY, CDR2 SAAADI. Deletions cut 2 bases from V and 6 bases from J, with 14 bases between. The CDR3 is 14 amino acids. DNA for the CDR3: TGCGCCAGCAGTGAGAGTCTGAAGGGGAGCGAGCAGTACTTC. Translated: CASSESLKGSEQYF.

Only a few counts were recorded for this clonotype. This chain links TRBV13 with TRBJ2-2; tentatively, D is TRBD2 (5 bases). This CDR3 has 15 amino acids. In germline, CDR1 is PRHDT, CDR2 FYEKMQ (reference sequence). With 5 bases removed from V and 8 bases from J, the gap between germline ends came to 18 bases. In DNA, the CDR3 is TGTGCCAGCAGCCCACTTAAGACGGGATCAGGGGAGCTGTTTTTT. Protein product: CASSPLKTGSGELFF.

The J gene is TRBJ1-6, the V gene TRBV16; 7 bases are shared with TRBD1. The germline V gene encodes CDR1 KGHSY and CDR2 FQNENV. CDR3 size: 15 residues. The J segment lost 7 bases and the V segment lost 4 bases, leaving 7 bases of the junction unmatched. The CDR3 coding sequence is TGTGCCAGCAGCCTAGGTGGGACAGTCAATTCACCCCTCCACTTT. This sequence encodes CASSLGGTVNSPLHF.